The present entry profiles one T cell receptor (beta chain) with its context. The record originates from a study of blood T cell repertoires in COVID-19. Study overall: COVID-19 samples from acute and convalescent phases originated in the United States, Italy and Spain. In each case, the material was cDNA or gDNA derived from T cells, B-cell-depleted T cells, or PBMCs.

The CDR3 is 15 amino acids. Germline lookup yields CDR1 SGHRS and CDR2 YFSETQ. With 4 bases removed from V and 4 bases from J, the gap between germline ends came to 17 bases. Original data processing: Amplification from reference gene primers served as the basis for estimated nucleated cell counts. Assay: immunoSEQ multiplex PCR; the TCRdb copy retains only in-frame clones and omits some. V and J calls and clone size are as listed in that table; D and trimming were resolved from the DNA. The sample includes over 120,000 clones, roughly 80% of them seen just once. Source material: peripheral blood. This chain joins TRBV5-1 and TRBJ1-2, with D maybe TRBD1 (6 bases). The receptor was isolated from a woman older than 75 with acute or convalescent COVID-19. The CDR3 bases are TGCGCCAGCAGCGGGAACAGGGAAGGCCTCTATGGCTACACCTTC. This encodes CASSGNREGLYGYTF.